The present T cell receptor beta chain was sequenced within a study of cytomegalovirus exposure and HLA in healthy donors. Study outcomes and limitations: CMV serostatus was the sole immune exposure information available. Associated with cytomegalovirus, according to the listing, were around 170 TCR beta chains. With further analysis later on, most CMV-associated TCR beta chains appeared HLA-restricted.

In the case of this clone: The antigen is unknown.

Primers for the PCR totalled 60 Vbeta and 13 Jbeta. Here immunoSEQ multiplex PCR was the method, and the copy in TCRdb shows in-frame clones only, minus some. Counted here are around 200,000 clones, around 77% occurring once; the ten biggest clones make up 2% to 2.5%. The CDR3 consists of 14 residues. Trimming took 0 bases from V and 1 from J, leaving 7 bases between them. Germline V gene sequence: CDR1 PRHDT, CDR2 FYEKMQ (reference sequence). The receptor's source is a woman aged 25 to 39 in good health and CMV-seropositive. V usage is TRBV13 and J usage is TRBJ2-7; D is unclear. Sample: PBMCs. The CDR3 loop reads CASSLGGSSYEQYF. CDR3 nucleotides: TGTGCCAGCAGCTTAGGCGGTTCTTCCTACGAGCAGTACTTC.